This is a list of T cell receptor beta chains from one sample in a study of blood T cell repertoires in COVID-19. Profiling relied on immunoSEQ multiplex PCR, and the TCRdb table lists in-frame clones only, not all of them. Of 150,000 or so clones in the sample, roughly nine tenths are singletons; the top ten hold roughly 4%. Input material: PBMCs or T cells enriched from blood (not recorded which). The origin of the receptors is a middle-aged woman who had been exposed to COVID-19. Both conserved end residues are part of each CDR3. The D gene is left open where the match is weak. Clone size is shown for a subset of rows, as once, few, many or a class of expanded clone.

cdr3_aa: CASSLGLIHLSSYNEQFF
cdr3_nt: TGTGCCAGCAGTTTGGGCCTAATACATTTGAGCTCCTACAATGAGCAGTTCTTC
v_call: TRBV27
clone_size: NA
d_call: NA
j_call: TRBJ2-1

cdr3_aa: CASSPGRLNTGELFF
cdr3_nt: TGTGCCAGCAGTCCAGGCAGACTAAACACCGGGGAGCTGTTTTTT
v_call: TRBV6-4
clone_size: NA
d_call: NA
j_call: TRBJ2-2

cdr3_aa: CASSYSKTGVLMNTEAFF
cdr3_nt: TGTGCCAGCAGTTACTCGAAAACGGGAGTCCTCATGAACACTGAAGCTTTCTTT
v_call: TRBV6-2/TRBV6-3
clone_size: NA
d_call: NA
j_call: TRBJ1-1

cdr3_aa: CASSSPTHTEAFF
cdr3_nt: TGTGCCAGTAGTTCACCGACTCACACTGAAGCTTTCTTT
v_call: TRBV19
clone_size: once
d_call: NA
j_call: TRBJ1-1

cdr3_aa: CASSFRTGENSPLHF
cdr3_nt: TGTGCCAGCAGCTTCAGGACAGGGGAGAATTCACCCCTCCACTTT
v_call: TRBV9
clone_size: NA
d_call: TRBD1
j_call: TRBJ1-6

cdr3_aa: CASIGLLPYEQYF
cdr3_nt: TGTGCCAGCATAGGACTCTTACCCTACGAGCAGTACTTC
v_call: TRBV28
clone_size: NA
d_call: NA
j_call: TRBJ2-7

cdr3_aa: CASSPSSNRANPYGYTF
cdr3_nt: TGTGCCAGCTCACCCTCTTCCAACAGGGCGAATCCCTATGGCTACACCTTC
v_call: TRBV18
clone_size: NA
d_call: NA
j_call: TRBJ1-2

cdr3_aa: CASSQGEDTEAFF
cdr3_nt: TGTGCCAGCAGCCAAGGGGAGGACACTGAAGCTTTCTTT
v_call: TRBV3-1/TRBV3-2
clone_size: NA
d_call: NA
j_call: TRBJ1-1

cdr3_aa: CAITRTSGSSDEQFF
cdr3_nt: TGTGCCATCACCCGGACTAGCGGGAGTTCGGATGAGCAGTTCTTC
v_call: TRBV10-3
clone_size: few
d_call: TRBD2
j_call: TRBJ2-1

cdr3_aa: CASSEARKISYGYTF
cdr3_nt: TGTGCCAGCAGTGAAGCTCGCAAAATTAGCTATGGCTACACCTTC
v_call: TRBV6-1
clone_size: NA
d_call: NA
j_call: TRBJ1-2

cdr3_aa: CASSIVGVAYEQYF
cdr3_nt: TGTGCCAGTAGTATCGTAGGGGTTGCCTACGAGCAGTACTTC
v_call: TRBV19
clone_size: NA
d_call: NA
j_call: TRBJ2-7

cdr3_aa: CASSQSGVVETQYF
cdr3_nt: TGTGCCAGCAGCCAATCAGGTGTTGTAGAGACCCAGTACTTC
v_call: TRBV7-6
clone_size: NA
d_call: NA
j_call: TRBJ2-5

cdr3_aa: CASSLEGDSMNTEAFF
cdr3_nt: TGTGCCAGCAGCTTAGAGGGGGATTCCATGAACACTGAAGCTTTCTTT
v_call: TRBV7-8
clone_size: NA
d_call: NA
j_call: TRBJ1-1

cdr3_aa: CAINTGTGAKIRGYTF
cdr3_nt: TGTGCCATCAACACCGGGACAGGGGCCAAAATTAGAGGCTACACCTTC
v_call: TRBV10-3
clone_size: NA
d_call: TRBD1
j_call: TRBJ1-2

cdr3_aa: CAISESWTSGTQYEQYF
cdr3_nt: TGTGCCATCAGTGAGTCGTGGACTAGCGGGACTCAATACGAGCAGTACTTC
v_call: TRBV10-3
clone_size: few
d_call: TRBD2
j_call: TRBJ2-7

cdr3_aa: CASSPLTSGTGFYYGYTF
cdr3_nt: TGTGCCAGCAGCCCCTTAACCTCCGGGACAGGGTTTTACTATGGCTACACCTTC
v_call: TRBV7-2
clone_size: NA
d_call: TRBD1
j_call: TRBJ1-2

cdr3_aa: CASSREGLAGREQYF
cdr3_nt: TGTGCCAGTAGTAGGGAGGGACTAGCGGGACGCGAGCAGTACTTC
v_call: TRBV19
clone_size: NA
d_call: TRBD2
j_call: TRBJ2-7

cdr3_aa: CASSPIGQGQLAKNIQYF
cdr3_nt: TGTGCCAGCAGCCCAATCGGCCAGGGTCAACTAGCCAAAAACATTCAGTACTTC
v_call: TRBV25-1
clone_size: NA
d_call: NA
j_call: TRBJ2-4

cdr3_aa: CASSLSWGETQYF
cdr3_nt: TGCGCCAGCAGCTTGAGCTGGGGCGAGACCCAGTACTTC
v_call: TRBV5-1
clone_size: NA
d_call: NA
j_call: TRBJ2-5

cdr3_aa: CASSMARGQYETQYF
cdr3_nt: TGTGCCAGTAGTATGGCCAGGGGGCAGTACGAGACCCAGTACTTC
v_call: TRBV19
clone_size: NA
d_call: TRBD1
j_call: TRBJ2-5

cdr3_aa: CSLRGRVTETQYF
cdr3_nt: TGCAGTCTGAGGGGGAGGGTGACAGAGACCCAGTACTTC
v_call: TRBV29-1
clone_size: NA
d_call: NA
j_call: TRBJ2-5

cdr3_aa: CASSLWPANEKLFF
cdr3_nt: TGTGCCAGCAGTTTGTGGCCAGCTAATGAAAAACTGTTTTTT
v_call: TRBV28
clone_size: NA
d_call: NA
j_call: TRBJ1-4

cdr3_aa: CASRQLQVRNTEAFF
cdr3_nt: TGTGCCAGTAGACAATTACAGGTGCGCAACACTGAAGCTTTCTTT
v_call: TRBV19
clone_size: NA
d_call: NA
j_call: TRBJ1-1

cdr3_aa: CASSLLGTGVFTEAFF
cdr3_nt: TGTGCCAGCAGCTTGTTAGGGACAGGGGTTTTCACTGAAGCTTTCTTT
v_call: TRBV5-6
clone_size: NA
d_call: TRBD1
j_call: TRBJ1-1

cdr3_aa: CASSPPSDSYNEQFF
cdr3_nt: TGTGCCAGCTCACCACCGAGCGACAGTTACAATGAGCAGTTCTTC
v_call: TRBV18
clone_size: NA
d_call: NA
j_call: TRBJ2-1

cdr3_aa: CASSDGSGSPYNEQFF
cdr3_nt: TGTGCCAGCAGTGACGGTAGCGGGAGCCCCTACAATGAGCAGTTCTTC
v_call: TRBV6-4
clone_size: many
d_call: TRBD2
j_call: TRBJ2-1

cdr3_aa: CASSQDRGSGNTIYF
cdr3_nt: TGTGCCAGCAGCCAGGACAGGGGCTCTGGAAACACCATATATTTT
v_call: TRBV6-5
clone_size: NA
d_call: TRBD1
j_call: TRBJ1-3

cdr3_aa: CASSFGVGGGYTF
cdr3_nt: TGTGCCAGCAGCTTCGGAGTCGGTGGGGGCTACACCTTC
v_call: TRBV7-3
clone_size: NA
d_call: NA
j_call: TRBJ1-2

cdr3_aa: CASSLAGGTGELFF
cdr3_nt: TGTGCCAGCAGCTTGGCAGGGGGCACCGGGGAGCTGTTTTTT
v_call: TRBV5-8
clone_size: NA
d_call: TRBD1
j_call: TRBJ2-2

cdr3_aa: CATSRDFQGPYEQYF
cdr3_nt: TGTGCCACCAGCAGAGATTTCCAGGGTCCTTACGAGCAGTACTTC
v_call: TRBV15
clone_size: NA
d_call: NA
j_call: TRBJ2-7

cdr3_aa: CASSIRQGDGKLFF
cdr3_nt: TGTGCCAGCAGTATCAGACAGGGGGATGGAAAACTGTTTTTT
v_call: TRBV28
clone_size: NA
d_call: TRBD1
j_call: TRBJ1-4

cdr3_aa: CASSKAVNTEAFF
cdr3_nt: TGTGCCAGCAGCAAGGCGGTGAACACTGAAGCTTTCTTT
v_call: TRBV9
clone_size: once
d_call: NA
j_call: TRBJ1-1

cdr3_aa: CASSPTERDSSPLHF
cdr3_nt: TGTGCCAGCAGTCCGACGGAAAGAGACAGTTCCCCCCTCCACTTT
v_call: TRBV27
clone_size: NA
d_call: NA
j_call: TRBJ1-6

cdr3_aa: CASSSGPQGFAFF
cdr3_nt: TGTGCCAGCAGCTCCGGTCCTCAGGGTTTCGCTTTCTTT
v_call: TRBV7-2
clone_size: NA
d_call: NA
j_call: TRBJ1-1

cdr3_aa: CASSQEYGRTYEQYF
cdr3_nt: TGCGCCAGCAGCCAAGAATACGGCAGGACCTACGAGCAGTACTTC
v_call: TRBV4-3
clone_size: NA
d_call: NA
j_call: TRBJ2-7

cdr3_aa: CASSPKAGETYNEQFF
cdr3_nt: TGTGCCAGCAGCCCTAAAGCGGGAGAAACCTACAATGAGCAGTTCTTC
v_call: TRBV7-9
clone_size: NA
d_call: TRBD2
j_call: TRBJ2-1

cdr3_aa: CASSVGTGDTEAFF
cdr3_nt: TGTGCCAGCAGCGTAGGGACAGGGGACACTGAAGCTTTCTTT
v_call: TRBV9
clone_size: NA
d_call: TRBD1
j_call: TRBJ1-1

cdr3_aa: CASSSLGVGTSPYSEQFF
cdr3_nt: TGTGCCAGCAGCTCCCTAGGGGTCGGGACTAGCCCTTACAGTGAGCAGTTCTTC
v_call: TRBV7-9
clone_size: NA
d_call: TRBD2
j_call: TRBJ2-1

cdr3_aa: CASSTQGNDWQPQHF
cdr3_nt: TGTGCCAGTAGTACACAGGGGAACGACTGGCAGCCCCAGCATTTT
v_call: TRBV19
clone_size: NA
d_call: TRBD1
j_call: TRBJ1-5

cdr3_aa: CASSQDEANYGYTF
cdr3_nt: TGCGCCAGCAGCCAAGATGAAGCCAACTATGGCTACACCTTC
v_call: TRBV4-1
clone_size: few
d_call: NA
j_call: TRBJ1-2

cdr3_aa: CASRLLPYEQYF
cdr3_nt: TGTGCCAGCAGGCTACTTCCCTACGAGCAGTACTTC
v_call: TRBV7-2
clone_size: NA
d_call: NA
j_call: TRBJ2-7

cdr3_aa: CASSHDSYNEQFF
cdr3_nt: TGTGCCAGCAGTCATGACAGCTACAATGAGCAGTTCTTC
v_call: TRBV6-5
clone_size: NA
d_call: NA
j_call: TRBJ2-1

cdr3_aa: CASSLETSGGSNIQYF
cdr3_nt: TGCGCCAGCAGCCTCGAGACTAGCGGGGGGTCGAACATTCAGTACTTC
v_call: TRBV5-1
clone_size: once
d_call: TRBD2
j_call: TRBJ2-4

cdr3_aa: CASSSRLESGEQFF
cdr3_nt: TGCGCCAGCAGCTCCAGACTAGAATCGGGTGAGCAGTTCTTC
v_call: TRBV4-3
clone_size: NA
d_call: NA
j_call: TRBJ2-1

cdr3_aa: CASSVAEGLYGYTF
cdr3_nt: TGTGCCAGCAGCGTAGCTGAGGGTCTCTATGGCTACACCTTC
v_call: TRBV9
clone_size: NA
d_call: NA
j_call: TRBJ1-2